These 6 T cell receptor beta chains were sequenced from one sample in a study of T cell repertoires in cytomegalovirus infection. The antigens these receptors bind are not known. TCRdb re-derived calls from the reads in MiXCR, one entry per CDR3 protein. This table has approximately 270,000 distinct CDR3 sequences, approximately 22% appearing once. The specimen was cultured PBMCs, collected from culture after CMV antigen stimulation. These TCRs come from a human donor in good health (CMV status not recorded). Some clones in this sample may be carry-over from other donors' samples.

This clonotype has more than one count but fewer than ten. The V and J genes are TRBV12-3 or TRBV12-4 and TRBJ2-5; D not certain. V dropped 4 bases and J dropped 3 bases, with 9 bases sitting between them. The length of the CDR3 is 13 residues. CDR3 region: CASSSPAEETQYF. The CDR3 bases are TGTGCCAGCAGTTCCCCCGCGGAAGAGACCCAGTACTTC.

At least ten counts were recorded for this clonotype. The chain combines TRBV6-2 or TRBV6-3 with TRBJ1-1, with D tentatively TRBD1 (6 bases). The CDR3 contains 12 residues. V lost 5 bases and J 14 bases, leaving 18 bases between the germline ends. Germline loops: CDR1 MNHEY, CDR2 SVGEGT. The CDR3 loop reads CASSPQGLQSFF. The CDR3 nucleotides are TGTGCCAGCAGTCCACAGGGTCTTCAGAGCTTCTTT.

In this sample, this clonotype turned up many times. The chain uses TRBV7-2 and TRBJ1-2, with TRBD1 matching over 8 bases. The CDR3 is 15 residues long. Germline V gene lookup returns CDR1 SGHTA and CDR2 FQGNSA. J was trimmed by 4 bases and V by 5 bases; bases with no gene match: 9. CDR3 DNA: TGTGCCAGCAGCCCAAGAGTCGGACAGGGCTATGGCTACACCTTC. Amino acid sequence: CASSPRVGQGYGYTF.

This clonotype was observed a handful of times. J is TRBJ1-5 and V is TRBV10-3, with D uncertain. Trimming pared 4 bases from V and 4 bases from J, leaving 8 bases between. Germline lookup yields CDR1 ENHRY and CDR2 SYGVKD. The CDR3 extends over 13 amino acids. CDR3 region: CAISVLENQPQHF. CDR3 coding DNA: TGTGCCATCAGTGTATTGGAAAATCAGCCCCAGCATTTT.

The chain is built from TRBV3-1 and TRBJ2-1; 8 bases are shared with TRBD2. Trimming took 1 base from V and 8 from J; bases not matched to a gene: 10. CDR3 size: 16 residues. From germline, CDR1 is LGHDT and CDR2 YNNKEL (reference sequence). DNA of the CDR3: TGTGCCAGCAGCCAAGTGTCCGGGAGGGCCGGGTATGAGCAGTTCTTC. Protein sequence: CASSQVSGRAGYEQFF.

This clonotype has ten or more counts. The rearrangement links TRBV7-2 to TRBJ2-5; 7 bases match TRBD1. The V and J ends lost 4 bases and 5 bases, in that order; junction bases with no gene match: 10. This CDR3 contains 15 residues. Germline V lookup: CDR1 SGHTA, CDR2 FQGNSA. In DNA form, the CDR3 reads TGTGCCAGCAGCTCAGGACAGGTACCTGGGGAGACCCAGTACTTC. This sequence encodes CASSSGQVPGETQYF.